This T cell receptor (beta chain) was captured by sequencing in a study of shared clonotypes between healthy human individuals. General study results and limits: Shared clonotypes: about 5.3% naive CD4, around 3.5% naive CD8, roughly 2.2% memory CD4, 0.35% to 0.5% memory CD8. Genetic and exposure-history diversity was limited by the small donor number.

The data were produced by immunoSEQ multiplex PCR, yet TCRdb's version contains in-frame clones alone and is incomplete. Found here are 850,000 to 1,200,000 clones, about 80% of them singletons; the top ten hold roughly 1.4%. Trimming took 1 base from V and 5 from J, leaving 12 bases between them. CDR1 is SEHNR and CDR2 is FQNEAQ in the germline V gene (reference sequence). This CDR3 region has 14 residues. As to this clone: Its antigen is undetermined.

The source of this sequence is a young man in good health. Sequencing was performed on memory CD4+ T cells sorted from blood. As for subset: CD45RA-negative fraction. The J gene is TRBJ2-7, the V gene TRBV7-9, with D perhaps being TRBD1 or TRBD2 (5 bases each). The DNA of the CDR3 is TGTGCCAGCAGCTTAGTTGGGGGACCCCACGAGCAGTACTTC. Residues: CASSLVGGPHEQYF. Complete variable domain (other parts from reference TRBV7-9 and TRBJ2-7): DTGVSQNPRHKITKRGQNVTFRCDPISEHNRLYWYRQTLGQGPEFLTYFQNEAQLEKSRLLSDRFSAERPKGSFSTLEIQRTEQGDSAMYLCASSLVGGPHEQYFGPGTRLTVT.